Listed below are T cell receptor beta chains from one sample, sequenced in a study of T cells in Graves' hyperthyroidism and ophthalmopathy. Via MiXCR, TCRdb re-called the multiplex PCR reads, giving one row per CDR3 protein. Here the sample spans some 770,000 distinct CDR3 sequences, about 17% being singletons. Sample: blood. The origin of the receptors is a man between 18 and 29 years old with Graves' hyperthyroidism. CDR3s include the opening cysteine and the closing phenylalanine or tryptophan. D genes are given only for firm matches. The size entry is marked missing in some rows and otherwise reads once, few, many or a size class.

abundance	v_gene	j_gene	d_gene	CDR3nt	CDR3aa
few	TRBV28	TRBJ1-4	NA	TGTGCCAGCAGCATCCTGGGGTTAAGTGCCACTAATGAAAAACTGTTTTTT	CASSILGLSATNEKLFF
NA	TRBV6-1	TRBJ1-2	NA	TGTGCCAGCAGCAAGACCGATGGCTACACCTTC	CASSKTDGYTF
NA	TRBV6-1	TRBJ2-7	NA	TGTGCCAGCAGTGTCTTCCCCCTGGATGAGCAGTACTTC	CASSVFPLDEQYF
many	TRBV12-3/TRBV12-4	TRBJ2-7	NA	TGTGCCAGCAGCCCTACCACAGGGTTAGAGCAGTACTTC	CASSPTTGLEQYF
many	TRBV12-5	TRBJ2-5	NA	TGTGCTAGTGGTTTGACCGGGGGCGAAGAGACCCAGTACTTC	CASGLTGGEETQYF
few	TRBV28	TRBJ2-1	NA	TGTGCCAGCGGGACTCCCGGGACCCACAATGAGCAGTTCTTC	CASGTPGTHNEQFF
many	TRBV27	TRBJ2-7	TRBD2	TGTGCCAGCAGTCGGACTAGCAGGAACGAGCAGTACTTC	CASSRTSRNEQYF
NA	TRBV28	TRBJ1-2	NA	TGTGCCAGCAGATTCTACCATGGGACCGCAAATGGCTACACCTTC	CASRFYHGTANGYTF
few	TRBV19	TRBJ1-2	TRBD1	TGTGCCAGTAGTATGGACAGGATGAACTATGGCTACACCTTC	CASSMDRMNYGYTF
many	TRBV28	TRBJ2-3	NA	TGTGCCAGCAGTTCCCCTAGCGCCTTAAGCACAGATACGCAGTATTTT	CASSSPSALSTDTQYF
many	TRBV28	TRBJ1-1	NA	TGTGCCAGCAGTTCAAGCTTGGGGGCTTTCTTT	CASSSSLGAFF
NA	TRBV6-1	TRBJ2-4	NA	TGTGCCAGCAGTGAATCTGGGGTGGCTCGAGCCAAAAACATTCAGTACTTC	CASSESGVARAKNIQYF
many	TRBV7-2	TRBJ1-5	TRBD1	TGTGCCAGCAGCCCCACAGGGGGGCTAAATCAGCCCCAGCATTTT	CASSPTGGLNQPQHF
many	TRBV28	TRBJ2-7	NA	TGTGCCAGCAGTTTAAACGTTCCGGGCACCTCCTACGAGCAGTACTTC	CASSLNVPGTSYEQYF
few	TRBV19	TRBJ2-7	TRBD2	TGTGCCAGTAGTATTAGCGGGAGTTGGGACGAGCAGTACTTC	CASSISGSWDEQYF
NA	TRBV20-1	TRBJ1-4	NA	TGCAGTGCCTCCGACAGCTGGGAAAAACTGTTTTTT	CSASDSWEKLFF
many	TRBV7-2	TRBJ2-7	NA	TGTGCCAGCAGCTTAGACATGGACGAGCAGTACTTC	CASSLDMDEQYF
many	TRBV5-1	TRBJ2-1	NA	TGCGCCAGCAGCTGGGGATCGGAGTACAATGAGCAGTTCTTC	CASSWGSEYNEQFF
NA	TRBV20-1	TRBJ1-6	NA	TGCAGTGCTAGAGATCGACGGGACGGACATTCACCCCTCCACTTT	CSARDRRDGHSPLHF
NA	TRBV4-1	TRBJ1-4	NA	TGCGCCAACAGCCAAGGGGACCTTATAACAGGCGAAAAACTGTTTTTT	CANSQGDLITGEKLFF
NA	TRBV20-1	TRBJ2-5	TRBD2	TGCAGTGCTAGAGAGGGGACTAGTCAAGAGACCCAGTACTTC	CSAREGTSQETQYF
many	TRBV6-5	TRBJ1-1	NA	TGTGCCAGCAGTTACAGGGTGAACACTGAAGCTTTCTTT	CASSYRVNTEAFF
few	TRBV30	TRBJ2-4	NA	TGTGCCTCCGGACAGCCCTTTAGGGAGAATCAGTACTTC	CASGQPFRENQYF
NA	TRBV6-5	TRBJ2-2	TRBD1	TGTGCCAGCAGTTACTCTGACGGGACAGGGGACACCGGGGAGCTGTTTTTT	CASSYSDGTGDTGELFF
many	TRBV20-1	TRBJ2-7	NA	TGCAGTGCTAGAGTCGCCGGTCTCTACGAGCAGTACTTC	CSARVAGLYEQYF
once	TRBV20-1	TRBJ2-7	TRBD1	TGCAGTGCAACCCCGACAGGGGTCTCCTACGAGCAGTACTTC	CSATPTGVSYEQYF
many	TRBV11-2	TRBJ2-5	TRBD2	TGTGCCAGCAGCAGGACTAGCGGGAGAGGTTGGGAGACCCAGTACTTC	CASSRTSGRGWETQYF
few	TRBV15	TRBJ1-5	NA	TGTGCCACCAGCAGAGTAGGAGGGAATCAGCCCCAGCATTTT	CATSRVGGNQPQHF
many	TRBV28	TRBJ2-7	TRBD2	TGTGCCAGCAGTTTATTCCCTAGCGGGAGGGCCTACGAGCAGTACTTC	CASSLFPSGRAYEQYF
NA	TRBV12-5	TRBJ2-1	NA	TGTGCTAGTGAGAAAGGGTCCAGGGACAATGAGCAGTTCTTC	CASEKGSRDNEQFF
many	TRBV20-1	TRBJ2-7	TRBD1	TGCAGTGCAAGGACCGGGACAGGGTACAACGAGCAGTACTTC	CSARTGTGYNEQYF
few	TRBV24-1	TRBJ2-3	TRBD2	TGTGCCACCAGCCCGCGGGCTAGCGGGAGTTCCACAGATACGCAGTATTTT	CATSPRASGSSTDTQYF
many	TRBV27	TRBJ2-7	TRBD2	TGTGCCAGCAGGCCCCGCGGGAGGTACGAGCAGTACTTC	CASRPRGRYEQYF
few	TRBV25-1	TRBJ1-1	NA	TGTGCCAGCAGTGATTATTTGAACACTGAAGCTTTCTTT	CASSDYLNTEAFF
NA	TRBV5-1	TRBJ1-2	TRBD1	TGCGCCAGCAGCGGCGACAGGGGCTCGAACTATGGCTACACCTTC	CASSGDRGSNYGYTF
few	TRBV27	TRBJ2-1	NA	TGTGCCAGCAGTTGGGCAGGGCTTGGCAATGAGCAGTTCTTC	CASSWAGLGNEQFF
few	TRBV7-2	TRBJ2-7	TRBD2	TGTGCCAGCAGCTTAGAACCCGGACTAGCGGGCTACGAGCAGTACTTC	CASSLEPGLAGYEQYF
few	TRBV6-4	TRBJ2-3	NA	TGTGCCAGCAGTGACACTAGCACAGATACGCAGTATTTT	CASSDTSTDTQYF
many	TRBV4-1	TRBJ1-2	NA	TGCGCCAGCACCGAAGAGGGGGGCTCATCTTATGGCTACACCTTC	CASTEEGGSSYGYTF
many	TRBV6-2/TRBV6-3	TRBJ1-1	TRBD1	TGTGCCAGCAGACCAATGACAGGGCGCACTGAAGCTTTCTTT	CASRPMTGRTEAFF
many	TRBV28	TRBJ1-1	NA	TGTGCCAGCAGGCTGGGTATGGCTGAAGCTTTCTTT	CASRLGMAEAFF
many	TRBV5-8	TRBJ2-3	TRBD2	TGTGCCAGCAGCTTGGAGGGACTAGCGGGTTACTACACAGATACGCAGTATTTT	CASSLEGLAGYYTDTQYF
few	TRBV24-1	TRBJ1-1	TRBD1	TGTGCCACCAGTGATTCTGGGACAGGGAACACTGAAGCTTTCTTT	CATSDSGTGNTEAFF
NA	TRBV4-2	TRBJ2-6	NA	TGTGCCAGCAGCCAAGAGGGGGCTGGGGCCAACGTCCTGACTTTC	CASSQEGAGANVLTF
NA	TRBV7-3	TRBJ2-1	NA	TGTGCCAGCAGCTTAACTAAGGGCTATGAGCAGTTCTTC	CASSLTKGYEQFF
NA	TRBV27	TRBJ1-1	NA	TGTGCCAGCAGTTTCACAGGCCCGGCGGGCAGAACGAACACTGAAGCTTTCTTT	CASSFTGPAGRTNTEAFF
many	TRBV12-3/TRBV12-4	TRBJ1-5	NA	TGTGCCAGCAGTTTAGCGCGTAGAGGTTACCATCAGCCCCAGCATTTT	CASSLARRGYHQPQHF
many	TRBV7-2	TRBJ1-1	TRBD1	TGTGCCAGCAGCGAAACAGGGGTCGACACTGAAGCTTTCTTT	CASSETGVDTEAFF
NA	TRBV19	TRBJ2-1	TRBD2	TGTGCCAGTAGTCTGATAGGACTAGCGGGAGTGGCCTACAATGAGCAGTTCTTC	CASSLIGLAGVAYNEQFF